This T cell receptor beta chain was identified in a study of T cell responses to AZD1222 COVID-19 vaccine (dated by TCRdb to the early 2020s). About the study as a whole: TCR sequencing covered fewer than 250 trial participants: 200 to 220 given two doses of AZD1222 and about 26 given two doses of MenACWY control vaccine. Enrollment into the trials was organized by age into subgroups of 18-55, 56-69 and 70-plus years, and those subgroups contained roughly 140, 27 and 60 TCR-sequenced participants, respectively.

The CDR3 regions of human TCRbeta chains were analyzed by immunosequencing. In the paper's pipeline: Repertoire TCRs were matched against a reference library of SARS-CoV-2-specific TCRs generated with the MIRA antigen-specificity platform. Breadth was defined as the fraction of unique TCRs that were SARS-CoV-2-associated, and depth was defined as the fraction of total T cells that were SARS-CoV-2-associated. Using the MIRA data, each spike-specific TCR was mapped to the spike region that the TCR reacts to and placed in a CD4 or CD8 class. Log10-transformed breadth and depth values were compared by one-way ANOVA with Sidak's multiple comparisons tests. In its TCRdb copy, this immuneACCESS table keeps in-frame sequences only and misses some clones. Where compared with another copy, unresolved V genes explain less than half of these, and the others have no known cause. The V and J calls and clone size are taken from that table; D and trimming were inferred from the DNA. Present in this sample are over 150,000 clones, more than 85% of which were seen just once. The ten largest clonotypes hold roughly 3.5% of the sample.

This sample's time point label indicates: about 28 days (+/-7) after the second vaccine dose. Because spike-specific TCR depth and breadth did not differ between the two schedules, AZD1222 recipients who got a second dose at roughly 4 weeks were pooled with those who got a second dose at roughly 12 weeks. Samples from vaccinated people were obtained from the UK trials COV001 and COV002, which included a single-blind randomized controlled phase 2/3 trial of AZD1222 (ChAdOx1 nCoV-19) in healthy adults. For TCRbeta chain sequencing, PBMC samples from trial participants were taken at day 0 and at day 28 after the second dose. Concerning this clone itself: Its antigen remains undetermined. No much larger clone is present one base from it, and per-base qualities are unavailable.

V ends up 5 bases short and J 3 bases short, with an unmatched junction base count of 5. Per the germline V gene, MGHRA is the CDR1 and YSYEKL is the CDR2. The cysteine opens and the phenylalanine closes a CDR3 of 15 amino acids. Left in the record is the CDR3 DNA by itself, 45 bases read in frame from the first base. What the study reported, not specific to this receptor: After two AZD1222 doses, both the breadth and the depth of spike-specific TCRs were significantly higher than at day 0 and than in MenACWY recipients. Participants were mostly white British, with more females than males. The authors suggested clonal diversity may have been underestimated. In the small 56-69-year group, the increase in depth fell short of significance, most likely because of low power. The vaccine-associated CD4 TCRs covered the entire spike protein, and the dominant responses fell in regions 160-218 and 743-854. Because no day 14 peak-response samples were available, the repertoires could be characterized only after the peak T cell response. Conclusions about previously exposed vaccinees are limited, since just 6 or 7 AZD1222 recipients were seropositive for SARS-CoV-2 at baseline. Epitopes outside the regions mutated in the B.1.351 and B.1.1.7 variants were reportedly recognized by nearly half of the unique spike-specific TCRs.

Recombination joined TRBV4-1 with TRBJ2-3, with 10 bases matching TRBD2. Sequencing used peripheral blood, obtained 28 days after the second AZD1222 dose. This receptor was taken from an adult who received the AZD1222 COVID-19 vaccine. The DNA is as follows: TGCGCCAGCAGCATTCCGGGACTAGCGACAGATACGCAGTATTTT. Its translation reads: CASSIPGLATDTQYF.